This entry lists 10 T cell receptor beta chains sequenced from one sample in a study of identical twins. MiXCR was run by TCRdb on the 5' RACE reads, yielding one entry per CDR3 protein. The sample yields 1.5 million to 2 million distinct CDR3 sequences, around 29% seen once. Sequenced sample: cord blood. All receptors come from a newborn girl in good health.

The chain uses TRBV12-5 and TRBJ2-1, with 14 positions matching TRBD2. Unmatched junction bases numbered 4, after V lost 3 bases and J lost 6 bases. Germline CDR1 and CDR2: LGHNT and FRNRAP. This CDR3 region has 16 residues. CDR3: CASGFLTSGGANEQFF. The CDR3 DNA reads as TGTGCTAGTGGTTTCCTGACTAGCGGGGGGGCCAATGAGCAGTTCTTC.

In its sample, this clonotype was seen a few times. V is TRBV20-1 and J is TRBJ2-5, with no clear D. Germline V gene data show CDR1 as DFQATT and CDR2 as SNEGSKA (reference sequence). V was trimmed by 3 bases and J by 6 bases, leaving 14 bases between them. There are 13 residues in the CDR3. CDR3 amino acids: CSASNDEKKTQYF. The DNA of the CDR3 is TGCAGTGCTAGTAATGATGAGAAAAAGACCCAGTACTTC.

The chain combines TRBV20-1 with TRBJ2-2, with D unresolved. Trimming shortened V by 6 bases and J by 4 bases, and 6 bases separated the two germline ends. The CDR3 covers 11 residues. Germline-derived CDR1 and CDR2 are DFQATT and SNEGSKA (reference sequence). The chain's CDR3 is CSAGPTGELFF. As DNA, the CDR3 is TGCAGTGCCGGGCCCACCGGGGAGCTGTTTTTT.

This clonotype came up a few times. The CDR3 is CASSADMDEKTQYF. The CDR3 DNA is TGTGCCAGCAGCGCAGACATGGACGAGAAGACCCAGTACTTC. The rearrangement uses TRBV13 and TRBJ2-5, with D unresolved. Between the trimmed V and J ends, which lost 5 bases and 6 bases, there was a span of 16 bases. The CDR3 runs to 14 residues. The germline V gene encodes CDR1 PRHDT and CDR2 FYEKMQ (reference sequence).

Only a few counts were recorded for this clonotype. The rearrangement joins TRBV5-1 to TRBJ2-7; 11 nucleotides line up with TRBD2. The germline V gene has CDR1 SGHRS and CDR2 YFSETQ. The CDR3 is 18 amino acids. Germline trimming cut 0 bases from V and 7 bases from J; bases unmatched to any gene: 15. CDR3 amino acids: CASSLALAGGSSYNEQYF. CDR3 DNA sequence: TGCGCCAGCAGCTTGGCGCTAGCGGGGGGAAGCTCCTACAATGAGCAGTACTTC.

CDR3 sequence reads: CASTPTVGYRLGEQYF. The CDR3, as DNA: TGTGCCAGCACCCCGACAGTCGGATACCGACTTGGGGAGCAGTACTTC. The gene calls are TRBV18 and TRBJ2-7, with TRBD1 as a possible D gene (5 bases). The CDR3 runs 16 residues. The V end was cut by 8 bases, the J end by 7 bases, with 27 bases between. Per the germline V gene, CDR1 is KGHSH and CDR2 is LQKENI.

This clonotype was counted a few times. The CDR3 here is CASSPTPRTGDNEQFF. CDR3 bases: TGTGCCAGCAGTCCTACCCCTCGAACAGGGGACAATGAGCAGTTCTTC. This rearrangement joins TRBV28 to TRBJ2-1, with TRBD1 matching 7 bases. CDR1 is MDHEN and CDR2 is SYDVKM in the germline V gene. The CDR3 sequence is 16 residues long. Losses at the gene ends were 5 bases for V and 5 bases for J; bases not matched to a gene: 12.

CDR3 nucleotide sequence: TGTGCCAGCAGTGATCCCAATTCACCCCTCCACTTT. It translates to CASSDPNSPLHF. V gene TRBV6-1 combines with J gene TRBJ1-6; no definite D call. The V and J ends lost 3 bases and 7 bases respectively, with 4 bases between them. From germline, CDR1 is MNHNS and CDR2 SASEGT. The CDR3 contains 12 residues.

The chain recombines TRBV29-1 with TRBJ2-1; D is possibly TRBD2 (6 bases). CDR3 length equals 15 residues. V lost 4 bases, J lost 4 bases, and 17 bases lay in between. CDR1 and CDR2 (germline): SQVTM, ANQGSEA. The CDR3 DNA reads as TGCAGCGTTGTATCGGGAGAGCTCCTTTACAATGAGCAGTTCTTC. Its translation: CSVVSGELLYNEQFF.

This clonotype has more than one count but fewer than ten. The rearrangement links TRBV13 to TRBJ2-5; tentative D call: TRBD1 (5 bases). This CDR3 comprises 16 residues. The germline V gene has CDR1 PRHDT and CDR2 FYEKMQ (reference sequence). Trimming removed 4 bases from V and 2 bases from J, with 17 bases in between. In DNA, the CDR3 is TGTGCCAGCAGCTCAACCAAGGGGCCCGATCAAGAGACCCAGTACTTC. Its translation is CASSSTKGPDQETQYF.